This record concerns one T cell receptor (beta chain) sequence. Its antigen is not identified. Data came from immunoSEQ multiplex PCR; TCRdb stores just in-frame clones and leaves some out. The sample includes 1 million to 1.2 million clones, roughly 80% of them seen just once. Germline V lookup: CDR1 MDHEN, CDR2 SYDVKM. CDR3 length: 17 residues. J gave up 4 bases and V 1 base, and 8 bases lay outside the gene matches. Healthy and HIV-negative, the adult donors had no recent acute infections or vaccinations. The data derive from a study of shared clonotypes between healthy human individuals. General observations from the study: In general, naive subsets displayed greater estimated richness than memory subsets did.

The V call is TRBV28, the J call TRBJ1-2, with TRBD1 identical over 11 bases. Specimen: memory CD4+ T cells from PBMCs. Subset noted: CD45RA-negative fraction. This TCR was sampled from a man aged 18 to 30 in good health. Some clones in this sample may be carry-over from other donors' samples. This CDR3 is CASSLFGTGGGGYGYTF. As DNA, the CDR3 is TGTGCCAGCAGTTTATTCGGGACAGGGGGTGGCGGCTATGGCTACACCTTC.